The 9 T cell receptor beta chains below come from one sample, sequenced in a study of molecular identifiers for immune sequencing clone quantification. TCRdb reprocessed the PCR reads with MiXCR, giving one entry per CDR3 protein. The table lists 400,000 to 600,000 distinct CDR3 sequences, under 30% of them singletons. The material sequenced was naive CD8+ T cells from blood, with Jurkat cell RNA spiked in. Subset specified: FACS-sorted CD8+CD4-CCR7+CD45RA+ naive T cells. Every receptor here comes from a human donor in good health. Some libraries in this study had Jurkat cell RNA spiked in.

The chain employs TRBV29-1 and TRBJ2-7, with TRBD2 matching 10 bases. J gave up 2 bases and V 5 bases, and 12 bases lay outside the gene matches. In germline, CDR1 is SQVTM, CDR2 ANQGSEA. The CDR3 spans 16 residues. The CDR3 nucleotides read TGCAGCGTTAGGGGACTAGCGTCGGGAAGCACCTACGAGCAGTACTTC. Translated: CSVRGLASGSTYEQYF.

As regards this clonotype: A much larger clone differs from this one at a single base, so this may be a read error. The chain carries TRBV5-1 and TRBJ2-3; D is unresolved. The J call may not be correct, given that the DNA end is closer to TRBJ1-5. This CDR3 contains 16 residues. Looked up from germline, CDR1 is SGHRS and CDR2 is YFSETQ. For the CDR3, the DNA is TGCGCCAGCAGCTTATACATGCTATCTAGCACAGATACGCAGCATTTT. Its translation is CASSLYMLSSTDTQHF.

This clonotype was observed at least ten times. The V gene is TRBV4-3, the J gene TRBJ2-1, with TRBD1 identical over 9 bases. V lost 0 bases and J lost 2; bases outside the gene matches: 5. The CDR3 covers 17 residues. Germline V gene sequence: CDR1 LGHNA, CDR2 YSLEER. CDR3 in DNA: TGCGCCAGCAGCCAAGATCTTCACAGGGGGCCCTACAATGAGCAGTTCTTC. Its protein is CASSQDLHRGPYNEQFF.

This clonotype has only one observation. A much larger clone differs by one base, so this may be a read error. The chain employs TRBV3-1 and TRBJ2-7, with D unresolved. The germline V gene has CDR1 LGHDT and CDR2 YNNKEL (reference sequence). This CDR3 comprises 16 residues. Trimming shortened V by 1 base and J by 2 bases, and 15 bases separated the two germline ends. The CDR3 coding sequence is TGTGCCAGCAGCCAAGTAACCGAAGAGACCGCCTACGAGCAGTACTTC. This codes for CASSQVTEETAYEQYF.

Worth noting for this clonotype: A much larger clone sits a single nucleotide away, making a read error possible. The gene calls are TRBV7-9 and TRBJ1-1, with no clear D. Trimming pared 4 bases from V and 5 bases from J, leaving 20 bases between. The CDR3 totals 16 residues. Germline V gene data show CDR1 as SEHNR and CDR2 as FQNEAQ (reference sequence). The CDR3 spells CASSSAPGVWDTEAFF. In nucleotides, the CDR3 is TGTGCCAGCAGCTCAGCCCCTGGGGTTTGGGATACTGAAGCTTTCTTT.

This clonotype was detected many times. This chain uses TRBV5-6 with TRBJ1-1; perhaps TRBD1 as D (5 bases). Trimming removed 1 base from V and 4 bases from J, with 23 bases in between. This CDR3 has 18 residues. Per germline, CDR1 SGHDT and CDR2 YYEEEE. The CDR3 reads CASSLWGELGTTGTEAFF. The CDR3, as DNA: TGTGCCAGCAGCTTGTGGGGTGAGCTGGGGACCACGGGCACTGAAGCTTTCTTT. Drawing the rest from reference TRBV5-6 and TRBJ1-1, the complete variable domain is DAGVTQSPTHLIKTRGQQVTLRCSPKSGHDTVSWYQQALGQGPQFIFQYYEEEERQRGNFPDRFSGHQFPNYSSELNVNALLLGDSALYLCASSLWGELGTTGTEAFFGQGTRLTVV.

Concerning this clonotype itself: This clone may be a read error of a much larger clone one base away. V usage is TRBV28 and J usage is TRBJ2-5; a weak D match, TRBD1 (6 bases). Germline V gene data show CDR1 as MDHEN and CDR2 as SYDVKM. The CDR3 spans 14 residues. CDR3 DNA sequence: TGTGCCAGCAGCCCCGGGACACCCCGAGAGTCCCAGTACTTC. Translated: CASSPGTPRESQYF.

This clonotype showed up just a few times. The chain links TRBV30 to TRBJ1-5; D unclear. Germline V lookup: CDR1 GTSNPN, CDR2 SVGIG (reference sequence). Trimming took 1 base from V and 5 from J, leaving 9 bases between them. The CDR3 extends over 13 amino acids. CDR3 bases: TGTGCCTGGAGTGGAGGGCCCTATCAGCCCCAGCATTTT. Its translation: CAWSGGPYQPQHF.

Ten or more counts support this clonotype. The chain uses TRBV7-9 and TRBJ2-7; D not certain. The CDR3 is 12 amino acids. V was pared by 0 bases and J by 7 bases, with 7 bases between. Germline V lookup: CDR1 SEHNR, CDR2 FQNEAQ (reference sequence). Here the CDR3 DNA reads TGTGCCAGCAGCTTAGCTGGGGAAGAGCAGTACTTC. It specifies CASSLAGEEQYF. The whole variable domain, filled in from reference TRBV7-9 and TRBJ2-7, reads DTGVSQNPRHKITKRGQNVTFRCDPISEHNRLYWYRQTLGQGPEFLTYFQNEAQLEKSRLLSDRFSAERPKGSFSTLEIQRTEQGDSAMYLCASSLAGEEQYFGPGTRLTVT.